The T cell receptor beta chain under discussion was sequenced for a study of blood T cell repertoires in COVID-19. Looking at the study overall: Researchers got acute and convalescent COVID-19 samples from the United States, Italy and Spain. Sources were T cells, B-cell-depleted T cells, or PBMCs; the material itself was cDNA or gDNA.

Study processing details: Estimated nucleated cell counts came from reference gene primer amplification. Produced via immunoSEQ multiplex PCR; TCRdb's table is partial and in-frame only. V, J and clone size reflect that table, while D and trimming were determined from the DNA. The sample yields 85,000 to 130,000 clones, roughly 91% seen once. The germline gives CDR1 MNHEY, CDR2 SVGEGT. Trimming shortened V by 5 bases and J by 5 bases, and 15 bases separated the two germline ends. The CDR3 consists of 14 residues. Material for sequencing was peripheral blood. The receptor was isolated from a human donor in a cohort sampled during active COVID-19. The chain carries TRBV6-2 or TRBV6-3 and TRBJ2-5; D perhaps matches TRBD1 (7 bases). Here the CDR3 reads CASSTTGRDETQYF. CDR3 DNA sequence: TGTGCCAGCAGTACGACAGGGCGGGATGAGACCCAGTACTTC.